This note documents a single T cell receptor beta chain sequence. This entry comes from a study of blood T cell repertoires in COVID-19. For the study at large: Researchers got acute and convalescent COVID-19 samples from the United States, Italy and Spain. From T cells, B-cell-depleted T cells, or PBMCs came the material, which was cDNA or gDNA.

CDR1 is MNHEY and CDR2 is SVGAGI in the germline V gene. The V end lost 8 bases, the J end lost 4 bases, and 12 bases lay between the germline ends. The CDR3 extends over 13 amino acids. In the original workflow: Estimated nucleated cell counts came from reference gene primer amplification. The repertoire was sequenced with immunoSEQ multiplex PCR; TCRdb's copy has only in-frame clones and lacks some. V, J and clone size are those of that table, while D and trimming were read from the DNA. The table shows around 500,000 clones, with less than 90% occurring only once. Donors in Cohort 3 counted as recovered after two negative PCRs, clearance, or symptom resolution.

This receptor was obtained from a woman in her sixties who had recovered from COVID-19. The V and J genes are TRBV6-5 and TRBJ1-3; the D is unclear. What was sequenced was PBMCs or T cells enriched from blood (not recorded which). The CDR3 spells CASRRDSGNTIYF. The DNA of the CDR3 is TGTGCCAGCCGACGGGATAGCGGAAACACCATATATTTT.